This entry lists 20 T cell receptor beta chains sequenced from one sample in a study of CD4 T cells in relation to SARS-CoV-2 and coronaviruses. For these TCRs, the target antigens are not known. Unexposed donor CD4+ T cells date from about 2011-2018, before the COVID-19 pandemic. The cells were cultured for approximately ten days before CD4+ T cells were isolated. Assay: immunoSEQ multiplex PCR; the TCRdb copy retains only in-frame clones and omits some. The sample lists 20,000 to 25,000 clones; around 77% were seen once. Sequenced: CD4+ T cells from PBMCs, cultured in vitro. The receptors were gathered from a human donor in good health.

This clone was seen a few times. The chain carries TRBV6-5 and TRBJ1-5; D not resolved. The V gene's germline CDR1 is MNHEY and CDR2 SVGAGI. The ends were cut back, 4 bases at V and 3 bases at J, with 7 bases in the middle. This CDR3 is built from 13 residues. In nucleotides, the CDR3 is TGTGCCAGCAGTTGGGGTTTCAATCAGCCCCAGCATTTT. Translation gives CASSWGFNQPQHF.

The chain employs TRBV18 and TRBJ2-1, with 9 bases aligning to TRBD1. This CDR3 has 16 residues. Germline CDR1 and CDR2: KGHSH and LQKENI. With V trimmed by 3 bases and J by 9 bases, 12 bases remained unmatched. The CDR3 coding sequence is TGTGCCAGCTCACCCAATCGAGGGACAGGGCTGGGTGAGCAGTTCTTC. Translated, it gives CASSPNRGTGLGEQFF.

The gene calls are TRBV19 and TRBJ2-1; 7 bases line up with TRBD1. Germline V CDR1 and CDR2: LNHDA, SQIVND (reference sequence). This CDR3 contains 12 residues. With V trimmed by 5 bases and J by 8 bases, 3 bases remained unmatched. The CDR3 region is CASSLQGYEQFF. The CDR3 coding sequence is TGTGCCAGTAGTTTACAGGGGTATGAGCAGTTCTTC.

This clone occurred a few times. The chain recombines TRBV7-8 with TRBJ1-1, with D unresolved. This CDR3 region has 15 residues. Germline assignment: CDR1 SGHVS and CDR2 FQNEAQ. Trimming cost V 1 base and J 1 base, with 10 bases left between them. CDR3 in DNA: TGTGCCAGCAGCTTAGTCGTAGGCGGGAACACTGAAGCTTTCTTT. Encoded protein: CASSLVVGGNTEAFF.

The V call is TRBV27, the J call TRBJ1-5, with D possibly matching TRBD1 (5 bases). Trimming took 1 base from V and 1 from J, leaving 8 bases between them. Germline assignment: CDR1 MNHEY and CDR2 SMNVEV (reference sequence). The CDR3 extends over 15 amino acids. CDR3 residues: CASSLWGESNQPQHF. The CDR3 DNA follows: TGTGCCAGCAGTTTATGGGGGGAGAGCAATCAGCCCCAGCATTTT.

Here the CDR3 DNA reads TGTGCCAGCAGCCAGAGGGTCTTACACACTGAAGCTTTCTTT. It is translated as CASSQRVLHTEAFF. The J gene is TRBJ1-1, the V gene TRBV3-1 (or the pseudogene TRBV3-2); D is unresolved. The germline V gene encodes CDR1 LGHDT and CDR2 YNNKEL (reference sequence). There are 14 residues in the CDR3. With 3 bases removed from V and 3 bases from J, the gap between germline ends came to 11 bases.

The table lists this clone with a few counts. The chain employs TRBV7-3 and TRBJ2-1; the D gene is possibly TRBD2 (6 bases). The CDR3 sequence is 12 residues long. The V and J ends lost 6 bases and 10 bases respectively, with 13 bases between them. CDR1 is SGHTA, CDR2 FQGTGA, per germline. CDR3 loop: CASRYGTSEQFF. The CDR3, as DNA: TGTGCCAGCAGGTACGGGACTTCGGAGCAGTTCTTC.

The rearrangement links TRBV7-3 to TRBJ2-3; D may be TRBD2 (6 bases). The V gene lost 5 bases and the J gene lost 5 bases, with 14 bases spanning the gap. The CDR3 is 14 amino acids. Germline values: CDR1 SGHTA, CDR2 FQGTGA. The CDR3 here is CASSGGTLGDTQYF. CDR3 nucleotide sequence: TGTGCCAGCAGCGGGGGGACTTTGGGAGATACGCAGTATTTT.

The chain combines TRBV23-1 with TRBJ2-1, with D tentatively TRBD2 (6 bases). TRBV23-1 is an open reading frame whose function is uncertain. The CDR3 length is 12 residues. V lost 6 bases and J 8 bases, leaving 11 bases between the germline ends. CDR3 in DNA: TGCGCCAGCAGGTGCGCGGGGTATGAGCAGTTCTTC. It encodes CASRCAGYEQFF.

This clone was counted a few times. V is TRBV6-1 and J is TRBJ1-3; D is uncertain. The V gene lost 2 bases and the J gene lost 5 bases, with 1 base spanning the gap. The CDR3 is 11 amino acids. Germline CDR1 MNHNS, CDR2 SASEGT. CDR3 protein: CASSERNTIYF. CDR3 nucleotides: TGTGCCAGCAGTGAACGAAACACCATATATTTT.

This sequence joins TRBV2 and TRBJ1-2; no reliable D call. In germline, CDR1 is SNHLY, CDR2 FYNNEI. The length of the CDR3 is 13 residues. Trimming cost V 5 bases and J 6 bases, with 13 bases left between them. CDR3 nucleotides: TGTGCCAGCAGTCTGGACCTAAACGATGGCTACACCTTC. Amino acid sequence: CASSLDLNDGYTF.

The CDR3 loop reads CASSFRSSYNEQFF. The CDR3 nucleotides are TGTGCCAGCAGCTTTAGAAGCTCCTACAATGAGCAGTTCTTC. V is TRBV5-4 and J is TRBJ2-1, with D unresolved. The CDR3 covers 14 residues. Per the germline V gene, CDR1 is SGHNT and CDR2 is YYREEE (reference sequence). V shed 2 bases and J shed 0 bases, with 6 bases lying between them. Using reference TRBV5-4 and TRBJ2-1 for the parts outside the CDR3, the full variable domain is ETGVTQSPTHLIKTRGQQVTLRCSSQSGHNTVSWYQQALGQGPQFIFQYYREEENGRGNFPPRFSGLQFPNYSSELNVNALELDDSALYLCASSFRSSYNEQFFGPGTRLTVL.

This rearrangement joins TRBV7-9 to TRBJ2-1; TRBD2 agrees at 8 bases. Trimming took 7 bases from V and 3 from J; bases not matched to a gene: 11. Germline V lookup: CDR1 SEHNR, CDR2 FQNEAQ (reference sequence). CDR3 length: 16 residues. CDR3 coding DNA: TGTGCCAGCACCCGGGGAGCGGGAGCCCTCTACAATGAGCAGTTCTTC. This gives the protein CASTRGAGALYNEQFF.

The CDR3 reads CASVGRGNTGELFF. DNA of the CDR3: TGTGCCAGTGTTGGACGGGGAAACACCGGGGAGCTGTTTTTT. The chain is built from TRBV19 and TRBJ2-2, with D perhaps matching TRBD2 (5 bases). This CDR3 has 14 amino acids. V was trimmed by 8 bases and J by 2 bases, leaving 12 bases between them. CDR1 and CDR2 from the germline V gene are LNHDA and SQIVND (reference sequence).

The rearrangement uses TRBV7-3 and TRBJ2-1, with 12 bases matching TRBD2. CDR1 is SGHTA and CDR2 is FQGTGA in the germline V gene. The CDR3 is 17 amino acids. Trimming cost V 5 bases and J 9 bases; bases outside gene matches: 14. CDR3 DNA: TGTGCCAGCAGCACCATCCCTCTAGCGGGAGGGCTTGGTGAGCAGTTCTTC. Translated, it gives CASSTIPLAGGLGEQFF.

This clone was seen a handful of times. This rearrangement joins TRBV6-2 or TRBV6-3 to TRBJ2-3; a possible D gene is TRBD2 (6 bases). Trimming removed 4 bases at V and 5 bases at J, with 13 bases between. The CDR3 runs to 14 residues. CDR1 and CDR2 (germline): MNHEY, SVGEGT. The CDR3 coding sequence is TGTGCCAGCAGTTGGGCACGGGGGAGAGATACGCAGTATTTT. Protein product: CASSWARGRDTQYF.

The chain combines TRBV14 with TRBJ2-7; 7 nucleotides align to TRBD2. The germline V gene has CDR1 SGHDN and CDR2 FVKESK. Trimming cost V 2 bases and J 5 bases; bases outside gene matches: 9. CDR3 length equals 15 residues. CDR3 sequence: CASSQWRERRDEQYF. As DNA, the CDR3 is TGTGCCAGCAGCCAATGGCGGGAGAGAAGGGACGAGCAGTACTTC. The whole variable domain, filled in from reference TRBV14 and TRBJ2-7, reads EAGVTQFPSHSVIEKGQTVTLRCDPISGHDNLYWYRRVMGKEIKFLLHFVKESKQDESGMPNNRFLAERTGGTYSTLKVQPAELEDSGVYFCASSQWRERRDEQYFGPGTRLTVT.

The CDR3 reads CASSRTSGRSSDTQYF. The CDR3 bases are TGTGCCAGCAGCCGGACTAGCGGGAGGTCTTCAGATACGCAGTATTTT. This rearrangement joins TRBV3-1 (or the pseudogene TRBV3-2) to TRBJ2-3; 14 bases line up with TRBD2. The CDR3 covers 16 residues. Germline CDR1 reads LGHDT; CDR2 reads YNNKEL (reference sequence). J lost 4 bases, V lost 4 bases, and 4 bases had no gene match.

J is TRBJ2-7 and V is TRBV3-1 (or the pseudogene TRBV3-2); no clear D gene. Per the germline V gene, CDR1 is LGHDT and CDR2 is YNNKEL (reference sequence). This CDR3 region has 12 residues. V gave up 3 bases and J gave up 1 base, with 4 bases separating them. The CDR3 DNA reads TGTGCCAGCAGCCAGGTGTCCTACGAGCAGTACTTC. Protein: CASSQVSYEQYF.

The chain has TRBV5-1 and TRBJ2-3; TRBD2 agrees at 11 bases. CDR3 length equals 16 residues. Germline CDR1 is SGHRS and CDR2 is YFSETQ. V gave up 4 bases and J gave up 3 bases; unmatched junction bases: 7. The CDR3 region has the DNA TGCGCCAGCAGCCCACTAGCGGGAGAAGGAACAGATACGCAGTATTTT. Protein sequence: CASSPLAGEGTDTQYF.